Presented here are 30 T cell receptor beta chains from one specimen sequenced in a study of T cells in pancreatic ductal adenocarcinoma. No neoadjuvant therapy was given to the selected pancreatic ductal adenocarcinoma patients before their surgery. Clones were sequenced by immunoSEQ multiplex PCR, and TCRdb holds only the in-frame ones, with some missing. The sample yields 15,000 to 20,000 clones, roughly 90% seen once. Sample: PBMCs. These receptors all stem from a human donor with pancreatic ductal adenocarcinoma.

This clone has a single count. The gene calls are TRBV6-5 and TRBJ1-6, with 8 bases aligning to TRBD1. Germline V gene data show CDR1 as MNHEY and CDR2 as SVGAGI. Unmatched junction bases numbered 8, after V lost 7 bases and J lost 6 bases. The CDR3 extends over 15 amino acids. CDR3 sequence reads: CASNRLTGGNSPLHF. In DNA, the CDR3 is TGTGCCAGCAACAGACTAACAGGGGGTAATTCACCCCTCCACTTT.

This chain links TRBV4-3 with TRBJ1-1; no clear D gene. The V gene lost 0 bases and the J gene lost 1 base, with 3 bases spanning the gap. This CDR3 spans 13 amino acids. Germline V gene data show CDR1 as LGHNA and CDR2 as YSLEER. CDR3 in DNA: TGCGCCAGCAGCCAAGACAGGAACACTGAAGCTTTCTTT. Encoded protein: CASSQDRNTEAFF.

Remarks on this clone: A read error may produce the germline difference seen at one junction end. The rearrangement links TRBV5-4 to TRBJ2-7; 9 nucleotides align to TRBD1. The CDR3 covers 13 residues. CDR1 and CDR2 (germline): SGHNT, YYREEE (reference sequence). The CDR3, as DNA: TGTGCCAGCAGCAATCCGGATGGGACAGGGATATTTTTC. Its translation: CASSNPDGTGIFF.

CDR3 in DNA: TGTGCCAGCAGCCCTTGGACAGGGGGCAGTGAGCAGTTCTTC. Translated: CASSPWTGGSEQFF. The rearrangement joins TRBV9 to TRBJ2-1; TRBD1 agrees at 11 bases. CDR1 is SGDLS, CDR2 YYNGEE, per germline. The CDR3 has 14 amino acids. Unmatched junction bases numbered 6, after V lost 4 bases and J lost 9 bases. Combining the CDR3 with reference TRBV9 and TRBJ2-1 gives the whole variable domain DSGVTQTPKHLITATGQRVTLRCSPRSGDLSVYWYQQSLDQGLQFLIQYYNGEERAKGNILERFSAQQFPDLHSELNLSSLELGDSALYFCASSPWTGGSEQFFGPGTRLTVL.

The chain joins TRBV29-1 to TRBJ2-7; perhaps TRBD2 as D (6 bases). The length of the CDR3 is 13 residues. Germline CDR1 SQVTM, CDR2 ANQGSEA. V lost 7 bases and J 3 bases, leaving 16 bases between the germline ends. The CDR3 is CSAGGLSSYEQYF. DNA of the CDR3: TGCAGCGCCGGGGGACTTTCAAGCTACGAGCAGTACTTC.

J is TRBJ1-4 and V is TRBV4-1; 8 nucleotides agree with TRBD1. V lost 4 bases, J lost 4 bases, and 8 bases stayed unmatched. The CDR3 is 16 amino acids. The germline gives CDR1 MGHRA, CDR2 YSYEKL. The CDR3 here is CASSRGGTGNNEKLFF. In DNA, the CDR3 is TGCGCCAGCAGCCGGGGCGGGACAGGAAATAATGAAAAACTGTTTTTT.

The chain uses TRBV9 and TRBJ2-1; 12 nucleotides match TRBD2. Germline V gene sequence: CDR1 SGDLS, CDR2 YYNGEE. V lost 0 bases and J lost 7; bases outside the gene matches: 2. The CDR3 loop spans 15 amino acids. Written as DNA, the CDR3 is TGTGCCAGCAGCGTAGTGCTAGCGGGGGGGAATGAGCAGTTCTTC. It is translated as CASSVVLAGGNEQFF.

The chain has TRBV5-4 and TRBJ2-6; 10 bases agree with TRBD1. This CDR3 has 19 residues. J was trimmed by 0 bases and V by 3 bases; bases with no gene match: 9. CDR1 SGHNT and CDR2 YYREEE come from the germline V gene (reference sequence). The CDR3 sequence: CASSSGGTGATSGANVLTF. The CDR3 nucleotides read TGTGCCAGCAGCTCGGGCGGGACAGGGGCCACCTCTGGGGCCAACGTCCTGACTTTC.

V usage is TRBV6-5 and J usage is TRBJ1-6, with TRBD1 matching over 11 bases. CDR1 and CDR2 (germline): MNHEY, SVGAGI. Unmatched junction bases numbered 7, after V lost 7 bases and J lost 8 bases. The CDR3 totals 15 residues. The CDR3 nucleotides read TGTGCCAGCACCCCTCGGGGACAGGGGGATTCACCCCTCCACTTT. Amino acid sequence: CASTPRGQGDSPLHF.

This sequence joins TRBV29-1 and TRBJ2-5; perhaps TRBD2 as D (5 bases). CDR1 and CDR2 from the germline V gene are SQVTM and ANQGSEA. This CDR3 comprises 13 residues. Trimming stripped 8 bases from V and 2 bases from J, with 15 bases between. In nucleotides, the CDR3 is TGCAGCTTTGGACGGGATATACAAGAGACCCAGTACTTC. This encodes CSFGRDIQETQYF.

The chain joins TRBV28 to TRBJ2-3, with TRBD2 identical over 8 bases. V dropped 4 bases and J dropped 3; count of bases not matched to a gene: 9. Germline loops: CDR1 MDHEN, CDR2 SYDVKM. CDR3 length equals 16 residues. CDR3 in amino acids: CASSSHGSGGTDTQYF. The CDR3 region has the DNA TGTGCCAGCAGTTCCCACGGATCGGGGGGGACAGATACGCAGTATTTT.

The chain combines TRBV7-9 with TRBJ1-1, with a weak D call TRBD1 (6 bases). This CDR3 contains 15 residues. Deletions cut 0 bases from V and 2 bases from J, with 10 bases between. Germline V gives CDR1 SEHNR, CDR2 FQNEAQ (reference sequence). The CDR3 DNA is TGTGCCAGCAGCTTAGCTACAGGGATCAACACTGAAGCTTTCTTT. The encoded protein is CASSLATGINTEAFF.

This chain's CDR3 is CASSLGLAGARIDTQYF. In DNA, the CDR3 is TGTGCCAGCTCACTCGGACTAGCGGGGGCCCGCATTGATACGCAGTATTTT. The V call is TRBV18, the J call TRBJ2-3; 13 nucleotides agree with TRBD2. The germline gives CDR1 KGHSH, CDR2 LQKENI. Germline trimming cut 4 bases from V and 6 bases from J; bases unmatched to any gene: 10. The length of the CDR3 is 17 residues.

The rearrangement uses TRBV30 and TRBJ2-1; 7 bases agree with TRBD1. The V segment lost 4 bases and the J segment 10 bases; nucleotides outside the gene matches: 16. The CDR3 runs to 15 residues. The germline gives CDR1 GTSNPN, CDR2 SVGIG (reference sequence). The CDR3 DNA sequence: TGTGCCTGGACCTTTTTCGGGAAGGGGGCGGGCGAGCAGTTCTTC. This encodes CAWTFFGKGAGEQFF.

V gene TRBV9 combines with J gene TRBJ2-1; D remains ambiguous. V lost 0 bases and J 8 bases, leaving 9 bases between the germline ends. Germline loops: CDR1 SGDLS, CDR2 YYNGEE. This CDR3 has 13 residues. CDR3 in DNA: TGTGCCAGCAGCGTAGGGCCAGAGGATGAGCAGTTCTTC. It specifies CASSVGPEDEQFF. The entire variable domain, with the rest obtained from reference TRBV9 and TRBJ2-1, is as follows: DSGVTQTPKHLITATGQRVTLRCSPRSGDLSVYWYQQSLDQGLQFLIQYYNGEERAKGNILERFSAQQFPDLHSELNLSSLELGDSALYFCASSVGPEDEQFFGPGTRLTVL.

This chain connects TRBV2 to TRBJ1-2, with D possibly TRBD1 on 5 matching bases. The germline gives CDR1 SNHLY, CDR2 FYNNEI. V lost 8 bases and J 2 bases, leaving 12 bases between the germline ends. This CDR3 spans 13 amino acids. The CDR3 region has the DNA TGTGCCAGCGGGGGGGACTCCAACTATGGCTACACCTTC. Residues: CASGGDSNYGYTF.

This chain links TRBV6-6 with TRBJ2-2; D remains ambiguous. Trimming took 8 bases from V and 0 from J, leaving 13 bases between them. CDR1 and CDR2 (germline): MNHNY, SVGAGI (reference sequence). The CDR3 has 15 residues. DNA for the CDR3: TGTGCCAGCCAAATCCCCCGGTCGAACACCGGGGAGCTGTTTTTT. Amino acid sequence: CASQIPRSNTGELFF.

V usage is TRBV2 and J usage is TRBJ1-1; 7 nucleotides match TRBD1. V trimming: 8 bases; J trimming: 1 base; junction bases outside the gene matches: 1. This CDR3 spans 12 amino acids. Germline CDR1 SNHLY, CDR2 FYNNEI. CDR3 amino acids: CASGTANTEAFF. CDR3 nucleotides: TGTGCCAGCGGGACAGCGAACACTGAAGCTTTCTTT.

V and J are TRBV28 and TRBJ1-1; TRBD1 might be the D (6 bases). Germline CDR1 and CDR2: MDHEN and SYDVKM. The ends were cut back, 3 bases at V and 1 base at J, with 12 bases in the middle. This CDR3 contains 15 residues. CDR3 DNA sequence: TGTGCCAGCAGTTTTCCGCAGGGGACGAACACTGAAGCTTTCTTT. Translation gives CASSFPQGTNTEAFF.

This clone was found once. V gene TRBV29-1 combines with J gene TRBJ1-1; possible D gene TRBD1, 5 bases. The CDR3 is 12 residues long. The germline CDR1 and CDR2 sequences are SQVTM and ANQGSEA. The V gene lost 7 bases and the J gene lost 5 bases, with 14 bases spanning the gap. CDR3 sequence reads: CSAIWSGTEAFF. In DNA form, the CDR3 reads TGCAGCGCTATATGGTCAGGGACTGAAGCTTTCTTT.

The chain joins TRBV28 to TRBJ2-2; tentative D call: TRBD1 (6 bases). The CDR3 loop spans 15 amino acids. V was trimmed by 1 base and J by 7 bases, leaving 13 bases between them. Germline assignment: CDR1 MDHEN and CDR2 SYDVKM. CDR3 bases: TGTGCCAGCAGTTTATTAACAGGGCCCAGCGGGGAGCTGTTTTTT. This gives the protein CASSLLTGPSGELFF.

This chain joins TRBV4-2 and TRBJ1-1, with 8 nucleotides matching TRBD1. V lost 5 bases, J lost 5 bases, and 13 bases stayed unmatched. The CDR3 runs to 16 residues. From germline, CDR1 is LGHNA and CDR2 YNFKEQ. The CDR3 region is CASSLELRTGQTEAFF. Written as DNA, the CDR3 is TGTGCCAGCAGCTTAGAGTTAAGGACAGGGCAAACTGAAGCTTTCTTT.

The J gene is TRBJ2-7, the V gene TRBV6-1, with 7 positions matching TRBD1. Germline V CDR1 and CDR2: MNHNS, SASEGT. The CDR3 consists of 13 residues. J lost 2 bases, V lost 3 bases, and 1 base had no gene match. The DNA of the CDR3 is TGTGCCAGCAGTGAGACAGGGCCCTACGAGCAGTACTTC. Translated, it gives CASSETGPYEQYF.

The chain uses TRBV5-5 and TRBJ1-2, with a tentative D call TRBD1 (6 bases). This CDR3 comprises 16 residues. The germline V and J ends were trimmed by 4 bases and 3 bases, with 19 bases remaining between them. Per germline, CDR1 SGHKS and CDR2 YYEKEE (reference sequence). In nucleotides, the CDR3 is TGTGCCAGCAGCCCCTGGGGGGGGCGCTTAGACTATGGCTACACCTTC. Protein product: CASSPWGGRLDYGYTF.

The chain is built from TRBV11-2 and TRBJ2-5; the match to TRBD2 covers 8 bases. The length of the CDR3 is 16 residues. CDR1 SGHAT and CDR2 FQNNGV come from the germline V gene. With 5 bases clipped from V and 5 bases from J, the junction kept 13 bases outside the gene matches. The CDR3 region is CASSRGLAGGKETQYF. For the CDR3, the DNA is TGTGCCAGCAGCCGAGGACTAGCTGGAGGCAAGGAGACCCAGTACTTC.

The CDR3 DNA follows: TGTGCCATCAGGGGGACAGGGGGCCTTGAGCAGTTCTTC. Translated, it gives CAIRGTGGLEQFF. The rearrangement links TRBV10-3 to TRBJ2-1; the match to TRBD1 covers 12 bases. CDR1 is ENHRY, CDR2 SYGVKD, per germline. The CDR3 extends over 13 amino acids. Unmatched junction bases numbered 3, after V lost 6 bases and J lost 9 bases.

The chain links TRBV4-1 to TRBJ1-5, with unresolved D. CDR3 length equals 14 residues. Trimming took off 6 bases at V and 2 bases at J, with 11 bases between the two ends. Germline loops: CDR1 MGHRA, CDR2 YSYEKL. The CDR3: CASSFPGGNQPQHF. CDR3 coding DNA: TGCGCCAGCAGTTTCCCCGGTGGCAATCAGCCCCAGCATTTT.

J is TRBJ2-1 and V is TRBV28, with a weak D call TRBD1 (6 bases). The CDR3 length is 18 residues. The V and J ends lost 6 bases and 4 bases respectively, with 25 bases between them. Germline-derived CDR1 and CDR2 are MDHEN and SYDVKM. The chain's CDR3 is CASRTPTSGTSLYNEQFF. The DNA for the CDR3 is TGTGCCAGCAGAACACCTACCTCCGGGACAAGTCTTTACAATGAGCAGTTCTTC.

Only a few counts were recorded for this clone. The chain recombines TRBV28 with TRBJ1-6; perhaps TRBD1 as D (5 bases). Germline lookup yields CDR1 MDHEN and CDR2 SYDVKM. The CDR3 spans 15 residues. V lost 2 bases and J 7 bases, leaving 12 bases between the germline ends. DNA for the CDR3: TGTGCCAGCAGTTTACGGGGGGAAGGGAATTCACCCCTCCACTTT. It codes for CASSLRGEGNSPLHF. The full variable domain, with the rest looked up from reference TRBV28 and TRBJ1-6, is DVKVTQSSRYLVKRTGEKVFLECVQDMDHENMFWYRQDPGLGLRLIYFSYDVKMKEKGDIPEGYSVSREKKERFSLILESASTNQTSMYLCASSLRGEGNSPLHFGNGTRLTVT.

The chain links TRBV28 to TRBJ2-7, with D hard to call. Trimming took off 3 bases at V and 7 bases at J, with 7 bases between the two ends. The germline V gene has CDR1 MDHEN and CDR2 SYDVKM. The CDR3 loop spans 11 amino acids. CDR3 in DNA: TGTGCCAGCAGTTTTCCCGGTGAGCAGTACTTC. Its translation: CASSFPGEQYF.